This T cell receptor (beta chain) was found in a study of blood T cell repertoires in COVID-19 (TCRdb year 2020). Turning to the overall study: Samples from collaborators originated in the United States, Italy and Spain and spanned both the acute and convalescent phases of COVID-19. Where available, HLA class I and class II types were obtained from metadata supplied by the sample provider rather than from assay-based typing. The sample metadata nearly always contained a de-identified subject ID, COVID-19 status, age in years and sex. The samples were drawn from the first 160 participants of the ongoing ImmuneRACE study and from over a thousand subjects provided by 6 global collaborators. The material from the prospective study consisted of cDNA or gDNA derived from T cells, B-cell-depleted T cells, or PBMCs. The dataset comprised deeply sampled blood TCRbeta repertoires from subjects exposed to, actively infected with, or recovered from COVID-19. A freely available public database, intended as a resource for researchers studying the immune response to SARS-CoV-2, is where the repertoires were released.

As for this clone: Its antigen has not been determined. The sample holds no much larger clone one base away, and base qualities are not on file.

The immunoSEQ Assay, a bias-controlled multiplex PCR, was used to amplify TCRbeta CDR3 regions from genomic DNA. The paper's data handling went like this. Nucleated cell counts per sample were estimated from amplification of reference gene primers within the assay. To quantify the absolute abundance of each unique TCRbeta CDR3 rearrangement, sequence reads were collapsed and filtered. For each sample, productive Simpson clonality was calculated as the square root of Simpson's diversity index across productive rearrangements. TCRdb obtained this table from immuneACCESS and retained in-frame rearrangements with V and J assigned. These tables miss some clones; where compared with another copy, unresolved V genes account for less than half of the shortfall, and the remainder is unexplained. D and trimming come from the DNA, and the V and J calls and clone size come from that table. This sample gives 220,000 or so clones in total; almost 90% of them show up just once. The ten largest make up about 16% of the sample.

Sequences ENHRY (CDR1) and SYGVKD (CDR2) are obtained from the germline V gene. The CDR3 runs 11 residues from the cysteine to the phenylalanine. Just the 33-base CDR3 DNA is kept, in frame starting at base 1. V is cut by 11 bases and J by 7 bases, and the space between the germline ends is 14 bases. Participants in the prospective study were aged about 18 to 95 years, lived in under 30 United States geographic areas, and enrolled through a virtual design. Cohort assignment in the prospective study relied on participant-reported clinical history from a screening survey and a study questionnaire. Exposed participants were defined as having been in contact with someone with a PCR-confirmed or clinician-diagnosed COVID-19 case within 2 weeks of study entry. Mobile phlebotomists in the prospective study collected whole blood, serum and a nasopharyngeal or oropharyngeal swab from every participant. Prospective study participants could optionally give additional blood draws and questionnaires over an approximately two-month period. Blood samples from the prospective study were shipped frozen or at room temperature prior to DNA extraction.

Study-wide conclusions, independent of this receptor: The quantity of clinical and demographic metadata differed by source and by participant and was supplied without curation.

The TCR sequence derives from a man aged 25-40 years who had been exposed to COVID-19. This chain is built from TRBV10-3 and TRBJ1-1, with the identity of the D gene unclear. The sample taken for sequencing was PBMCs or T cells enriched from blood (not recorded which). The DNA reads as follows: TGTGCCTCGAGGTTCGGCTTTGAAGCTTTCTTT. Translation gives CASRFGFEAFF.